The 8 T cell receptor beta chains given below trace back to one sample, sequenced in a study of T-cell reconstitution after alpha-beta-depleted transplantation in children. The library targeted TCRbeta and was prepared with unique molecular identifiers. TCRdb re-called the PCR reads through MiXCR, storing one row per CDR3 protein. This sample has nearly 550,000 distinct CDR3 sequences, with roughly 18% found just once. The specimen was PBMCs from the stem cell graft donor, collected from the stem cell graft. The receptors stem from a human donor who donated a stem cell graft to a child with acute lymphoblastic leukemia.

The genes are TRBV12-3 or TRBV12-4 and TRBJ1-2; 7 bases map to TRBD1. J was trimmed by 7 bases and V by 3 bases; bases with no gene match: 11. There are 15 residues in the CDR3. CDR3 bases: TGTGCCAGCAGTTTTGCGGCAGGGGGAGGTCCTGGCTACACCTTC. It yields the protein CASSFAAGGGPGYTF.

In this sample, this clonotype turned up a few times. The chain carries TRBV6-5 and TRBJ2-1; perhaps D is TRBD1 or TRBD2 (5 bases each). Germline-derived CDR1 and CDR2 are MNHEY and SVGAGI. The CDR3 is 14 amino acids. V lost 3 bases, J lost 8 bases, and 14 bases lay in between. The CDR3 is CASSYVSGRDEQFF. The DNA of the CDR3 is TGTGCCAGCAGTTATGTATCGGGGCGCGATGAGCAGTTCTTC.

This chain uses TRBV12-3 or TRBV12-4 with TRBJ1-1; D remains ambiguous. This CDR3 comprises 14 residues. The germline V and J ends were trimmed by 6 bases and 3 bases, with 14 bases remaining between them. The CDR3 sequence: CASSKPNSDTEAFF. Here the CDR3 DNA reads TGTGCCAGCAGCAAACCTAACAGTGACACTGAAGCTTTCTTT.

The chain uses TRBV10-1 and TRBJ2-1; perhaps TRBD1 as D (5 bases). V lost 4 bases and J lost 10, with 14 bases in between. This CDR3 has 13 amino acids. Per the germline V gene, CDR1 is WNHNN and CDR2 is SYGVQD (reference sequence). The CDR3 sequence is CASSASGSIEQFF. CDR3 nucleotide sequence: TGCGCCAGCAGTGCTTCAGGGTCCATCGAGCAGTTCTTC.

The sample holds a few counts of this clonotype. V usage is TRBV2 and J usage is TRBJ2-7; D gene ambiguous. V was clipped by 1 base and J by 4 bases, with 11 bases between them. The CDR3 extends over 14 amino acids. Germline CDR1 is SNHLY and CDR2 is FYNNEI. The CDR3 here is CASSEDSSRYEQYF. The CDR3 DNA follows: TGTGCCAGCAGTGAAGATTCTAGTCGGTACGAGCAGTACTTC.

This clonotype was observed a handful of times. This rearrangement joins TRBV3-1 to TRBJ2-3, with unresolved D. Looked up from germline, CDR1 is LGHDT and CDR2 is YNNKEL (reference sequence). This CDR3 spans 17 amino acids. V was trimmed by 0 bases and J by 2 bases, leaving 15 bases between them. CDR3 nucleotide sequence: TGTGCCAGCAGCCAAGATTTGGAGACCCTCCTCACAGATACGCAGTATTTT. It codes for CASSQDLETLLTDTQYF.

The chain links TRBV12-3 or TRBV12-4 to TRBJ2-1; weak D call: TRBD2 (5 bases). V shed 0 bases and J shed 9 bases, with 12 bases lying between them. The CDR3 has 14 residues. CDR3 residues: CASSLALGVGEQFF. CDR3 bases: TGTGCCAGCAGTTTAGCGCTCGGGGTGGGTGAGCAGTTCTTC.

The table lists this clonotype with a few counts. V usage is TRBV7-9 and J usage is TRBJ1-1; D is unclear. Per germline, CDR1 SEHNR and CDR2 FQNEAQ (reference sequence). This CDR3 has 13 residues. V gave up 5 bases and J gave up 4 bases, with 11 bases separating them. CDR3 sequence reads: CASSVLLGTEAFF. As DNA, the CDR3 is TGTGCCAGCAGCGTCCTACTGGGCACTGAAGCTTTCTTT.